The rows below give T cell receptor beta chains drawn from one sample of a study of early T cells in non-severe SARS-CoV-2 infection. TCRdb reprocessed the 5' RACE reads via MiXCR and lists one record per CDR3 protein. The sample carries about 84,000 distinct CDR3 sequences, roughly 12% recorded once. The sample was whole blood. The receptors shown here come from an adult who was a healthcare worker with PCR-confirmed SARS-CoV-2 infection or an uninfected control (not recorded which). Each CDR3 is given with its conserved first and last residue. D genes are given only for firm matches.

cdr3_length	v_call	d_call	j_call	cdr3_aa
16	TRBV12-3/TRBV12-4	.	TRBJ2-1	CASSLGGGRPYNEQFF
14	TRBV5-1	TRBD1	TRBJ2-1	CASSPMDRGNEQFF
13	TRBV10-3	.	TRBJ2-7	CAISERGLYEQYF
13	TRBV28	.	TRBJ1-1	CASSLLTVSEAFF
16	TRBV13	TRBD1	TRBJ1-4	CASSLTGPGTVEKLFF
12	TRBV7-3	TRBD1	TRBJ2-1	CASSNDRVAQFF
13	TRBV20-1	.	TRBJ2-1	CSARDPLIYEQFF
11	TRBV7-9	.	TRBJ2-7	CATRGEAEQYF
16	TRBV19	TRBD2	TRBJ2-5	CASSVLAGGLQETQYF
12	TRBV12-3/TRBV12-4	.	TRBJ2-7	CASSTGAREQYF
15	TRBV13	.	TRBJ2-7	CASSASRAVAYEQYF
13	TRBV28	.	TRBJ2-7	CASSRGSSREQYF
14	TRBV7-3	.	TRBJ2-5	CASSPGIATGTQYF
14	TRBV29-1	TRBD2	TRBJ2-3	CSVRNREAVDTQFF
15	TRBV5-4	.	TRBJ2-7	CASSLGGSGPYEQYF
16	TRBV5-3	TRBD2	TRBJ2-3	CARSLTLASGTDTQYF
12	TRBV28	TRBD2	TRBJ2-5	CASWGGSKTQYF
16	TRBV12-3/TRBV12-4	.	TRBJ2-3	CASSWVRPLGTDTQYF
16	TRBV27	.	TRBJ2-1	CASSLSPGFSYNEQFF
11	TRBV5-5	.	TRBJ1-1	CASSPGHRVQF
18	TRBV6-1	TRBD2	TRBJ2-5	CASSEPVSGGRRQETQYF
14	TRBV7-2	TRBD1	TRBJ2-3	CASSALTGTDTQYF
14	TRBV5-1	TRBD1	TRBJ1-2	CASSPQGVLYGYTF
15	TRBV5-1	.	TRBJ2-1	CASSLGASSYNEQFF
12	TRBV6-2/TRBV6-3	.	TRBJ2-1	CASRHFSDEQFF
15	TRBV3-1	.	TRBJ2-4	CASSQDRRGTNIQYF
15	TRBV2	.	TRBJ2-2	CASSVEGRDTGELFF
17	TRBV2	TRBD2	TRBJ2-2	CASSAIPSGRGTGELFF
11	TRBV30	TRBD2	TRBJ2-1	CAWSPGLAQFF
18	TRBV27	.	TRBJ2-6	CASSLMVDLYSGANVLTF
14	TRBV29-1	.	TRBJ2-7	CSVERIDRPYEQYF
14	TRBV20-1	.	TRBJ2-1	CSARPPTTAGEQFF
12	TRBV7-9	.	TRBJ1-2	CASSQMGHGYTF
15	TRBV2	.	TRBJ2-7	CASSEPGFSSYEQYF
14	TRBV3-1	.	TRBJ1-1	CASTPGVTRFEAFF
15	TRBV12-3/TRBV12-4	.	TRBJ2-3	CASSLTRASSDTQYF
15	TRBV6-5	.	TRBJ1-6	CASGPGGYLNSPLHF
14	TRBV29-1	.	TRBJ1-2	CSVKGEAKASGYTF
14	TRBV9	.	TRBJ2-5	CASSVQGGQETQYF
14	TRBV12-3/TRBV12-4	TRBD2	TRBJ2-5	CASSPTSGQETQYF
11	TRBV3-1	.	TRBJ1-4	CASSQSEKLFF
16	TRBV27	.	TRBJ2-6	CASSAPTGSGANVLTF
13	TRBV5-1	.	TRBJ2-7	CASSYGGAYEQYF
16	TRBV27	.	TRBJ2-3	CASSSEGFHPTDTQYF
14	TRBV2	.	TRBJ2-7	CASSGGPGAYEQYF
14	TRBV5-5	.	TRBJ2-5	CASSPRFDRETQYF
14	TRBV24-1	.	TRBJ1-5	CATSNEGSNQPQHF
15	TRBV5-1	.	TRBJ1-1	CASSLVPGPNTEAFF
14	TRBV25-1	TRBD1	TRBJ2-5	CASSDGTGSETQYF
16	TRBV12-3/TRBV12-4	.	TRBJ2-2	CASSLWGAPSAGELFF
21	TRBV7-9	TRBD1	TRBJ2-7	CASSEGQGATKTFRSSYEQYF
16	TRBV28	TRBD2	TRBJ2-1	CASSPRLAGGNNEQFF
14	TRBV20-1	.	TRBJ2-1	CSATSLARDNEQFF
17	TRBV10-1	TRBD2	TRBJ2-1	CASSESTGLEVENEQFF
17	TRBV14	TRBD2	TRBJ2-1	CVSSQGLRGRAGNEQFF
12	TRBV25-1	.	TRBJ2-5	CASLRAGETQYF
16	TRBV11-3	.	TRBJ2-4	CASSWGLLHGENIQYF
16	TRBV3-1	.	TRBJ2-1	CASSQEGNLAAKGQFF
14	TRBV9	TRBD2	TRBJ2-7	CASSVGGLEREQYF
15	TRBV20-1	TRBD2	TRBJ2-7	CSARDPGLVAYEQYF